These T cell receptor beta chains were read from a single sample in a study of T cell repertoires in cytomegalovirus infection. Using its own MiXCR run on the reads, TCRdb lists one record per CDR3 protein. The sample lists roughly 280,000 distinct CDR3 sequences, less than 25% seen once, with 15% to 20% in the top ten. These receptors' targets are unknown. The sequencing here drew on cultured PBMCs, taken from culture after CMV antigen stimulation. The receptor source for this set is a human donor in good health (CMV status not recorded). Some clones in this sample may be carry-over from other donors' samples. Both conserved end residues are part of each CDR3. D genes are given only for firm matches. Not all rows give a size; the values are once, few, many and, for expanded clones, a class.

V gene,clone size,D gene,CDR3 length,J gene,CDR3 protein,CDR3 DNA
TRBV6-2/TRBV6-3,-,TRBD1,15,TRBJ2-2,CASRAPGQGPGELFF,TGTGCCAGTCGAGCTCCGGGACAGGGCCCCGGGGAGCTGTTTTTT
TRBV7-2,many,TRBD2,17,TRBJ2-1,CASSLDEASGTYNEQFF,TGTGCCAGCAGCTTAGATGAGGCTAGCGGGACCTACAATGAGCAGTTCTTC
TRBV4-1,few,TRBD2,20,TRBJ2-1,CASSQGPGGLAGGPENEQFF,TGCGCCAGCAGCCAAGGGCCGGGGGGTCTAGCGGGAGGGCCAGAAAATGAGCAGTTCTTC
TRBV4-1,many,-,17,TRBJ1-1,CASSQAPTRGVRTEAFF,TGCGCCAGCAGCCAAGCTCCGACGCGGGGGGTGAGGACTGAAGCTTTCTTT
TRBV7-6,many,TRBD2,19,TRBJ2-3,CASSLSVAGEAPSTDTQYF,TGTGCCAGCAGCTTGTCCGTAGCGGGAGAGGCCCCTAGCACAGATACGCAGTATTTT
TRBV6-6,few,TRBD1,16,TRBJ1-1,CASRRTLTGGLYEAFF,TGTGCCAGCAGGAGGACCCTGACAGGGGGCTTATACGAAGCTTTCTTT
TRBV19,-,-,16,TRBJ1-1,CASSITGRNMNTEAFF,TGTGCCAGTAGTATTACCGGCAGGAACATGAACACTGAAGCTTTCTTT
TRBV7-2,-,TRBD2,14,TRBJ2-5,CASSDRGGLETQYF,TGTGCCAGCAGCGACCGGGGGGGGCTGGAGACCCAGTACTTC
TRBV6-1,-,TRBD2,14,TRBJ2-1,CASSDGLGEGEQFF,TGTGCCAGCAGTGATGGACTAGGTGAAGGGGAGCAGTTCTTC
TRBV28,-,-,14,TRBJ2-3,CASSLVGYTDTQYF,TGTGCCAGCAGTTTGGTCGGGTACACAGATACGCAGTATTTT
TRBV7-2,many,-,13,TRBJ2-3,CASGSEPTDTQYF,TGTGCCAGCGGTTCGGAACCCACAGATACGCAGTATTTT
TRBV4-1,-,-,16,TRBJ1-4,CASSQESGRSNEKLFF,TGCGCCAGCAGCCAAGAATCGGGACGGAGTAATGAAAAACTGTTTTTT
TRBV19,-,-,12,TRBJ1-2,CASSVDAYGYTF,TGTGCCAGTAGTGTCGACGCCTATGGCTACACCTTC
TRBV7-2,few,-,16,TRBJ2-1,CASSFSGLSSYNEQFF,TGTGCCAGCAGCTTTAGCGGTTTGAGCTCCTACAATGAGCAGTTCTTC
TRBV7-6,-,-,13,TRBJ2-4,CASSLSEGNIQYF,TGTGCCAGCAGCTTATCCGAGGGAAACATTCAGTACTTC
TRBV7-9,few,-,17,TRBJ1-2,CASSLVRGGYDYYGYTF,TGTGCCAGCAGCTTAGTCCGGGGCGGCTACGATTACTATGGCTACACCTTC
TRBV5-1,-,TRBD1,17,TRBJ1-6,CASSLTGAGVLNSPLHF,TGCGCCAGCAGCTTGACAGGGGCAGGAGTTTTGAATTCACCCCTCCACTTT
TRBV4-3,-,TRBD1,15,TRBJ1-1,CASTKSQGADTEAFF,TGCGCCAGTACCAAATCCCAGGGGGCGGATACTGAAGCTTTCTTT
TRBV12-3/TRBV12-4,many,TRBD1,14,TRBJ1-2,CASRGTGAFYGYTF,TGTGCCAGCAGGGGGACAGGGGCCTTCTATGGCTACACCTTC
TRBV2,few,TRBD1,15,TRBJ2-2,CASSASRDRGVELFF,TGTGCCAGCAGTGCTTCCCGGGACAGGGGAGTGGAGCTGTTTTTT
TRBV7-2,many,TRBD2,16,TRBJ2-2,CASSLRLAGASGELFF,TGTGCCAGCAGCTTACGACTAGCGGGAGCGTCCGGGGAGCTGTTTTTT
TRBV5-4,-,TRBD2,15,TRBJ2-3,CASSFDRRESDTQYF,TGTGCCAGCAGCTTCGATCGGCGGGAGTCAGATACGCAGTATTTT
TRBV6-5,few,-,17,TRBJ2-7,CASSYFRPSGNTYEQYF,TGTGCCAGCAGTTACTTTAGGCCGAGCGGAAATACTTACGAGCAGTACTTC
TRBV7-2,many,TRBD1,15,TRBJ1-2,CASSSDRDPNYGYTF,TGTGCCAGCAGCTCAGACAGGGACCCTAACTATGGCTACACCTTC
TRBV5-4,-,TRBD1,15,TRBJ2-1,CASSSRDRGSNEQFF,TGTGCCAGCAGCTCCCGGGACAGGGGGAGCAATGAGCAGTTCTTC
TRBV20-1,-,TRBD2,15,TRBJ2-5,CSVKVAGPSQETQYF,TGCAGCGTTAAGGTAGCGGGACCCTCACAAGAGACCCAGTACTTC
TRBV29-1,-,-,15,TRBJ2-3,CSVEARRRLTDTQYF,TGCAGCGTTGAAGCCCGTCGGAGACTCACAGATACGCAGTATTTT
TRBV7-2,many,-,13,TRBJ1-2,CASSPSDGYGYTF,TGTGCCAGCAGCCCGTCGGACGGCTATGGCTACACCTTC
TRBV19,few,-,16,TRBJ1-1,CASSPRSGTMNTEAFF,TGTGCCAGTAGTCCCCGGTCAGGTACCATGAACACTGAAGCTTTCTTT
TRBV12-3/TRBV12-4,many,-,14,TRBJ1-5,CASRAEASNQPQHF,TGTGCCAGCAGGGCAGAGGCTAGCAATCAGCCCCAGCATTTT
TRBV6-2/TRBV6-3,few,TRBD2,16,TRBJ2-1,CASRGTSGRSYNEQFF,TGTGCCAGCAGGGGGACTAGCGGGAGATCCTACAATGAGCAGTTCTTC
TRBV11-2,many,TRBD2,15,TRBJ2-1,CASSLAGSSYNEQFF,TGTGCCAGCAGCCTAGCGGGAAGCTCCTACAATGAGCAGTTCTTC
TRBV20-1,once,-,16,TRBJ2-1,CSARELIVANRDEQFF,TGCAGTGCTAGAGAGCTTATTGTAGCGAACAGGGATGAGCAGTTCTTC